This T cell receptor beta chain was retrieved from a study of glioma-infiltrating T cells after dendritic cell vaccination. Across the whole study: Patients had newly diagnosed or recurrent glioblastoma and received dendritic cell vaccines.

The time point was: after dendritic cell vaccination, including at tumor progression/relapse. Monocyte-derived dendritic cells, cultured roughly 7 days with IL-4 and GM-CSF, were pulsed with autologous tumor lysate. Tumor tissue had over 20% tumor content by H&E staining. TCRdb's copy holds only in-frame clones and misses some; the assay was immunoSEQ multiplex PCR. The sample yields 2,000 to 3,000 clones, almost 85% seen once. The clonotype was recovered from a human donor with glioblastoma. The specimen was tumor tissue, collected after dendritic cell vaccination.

The CDR3 DNA sequence: TGTGCCAGCAGCCGCGAACAGGGAAGGTCTGGAAACACCATATATTTT. Encoded protein: CASSREQGRSGNTIYF. The J gene is TRBJ1-3, the V gene TRBV11-2, with a possible D match to TRBD1 (6 bases). Trimming left V 5 bases short and J 1 base short, with 15 bases between. Germline CDR1 SGHAT, CDR2 FQNNGV. The CDR3 runs to 16 residues. Complete variable domain (other parts from reference TRBV11-2 and TRBJ1-3): EAGVAQSPRYKIIEKRQSVAFWCNPISGHATLYWYQQILGQGPKLLIQFQNNGVVDDSQLPKDRFSAERLKGVDSTLKIQPAKLEDSAVYLCASSREQGRSGNTIYFGEGSWLTVV.